The 3 T cell receptor beta chains in this list originate from one sample, sequenced in a study of beta chain features in type 1 diabetes. The isolated RNA, all of it, was reverse transcribed, so expressed TCRB transcripts were what got sequenced. Using immunoSEQ multiplex PCR, the repertoire was profiled, and TCRdb retains in-frame clones only, with some absent. In the table there are about 450,000 clones, over 9.5% of which are singletons. Sequenced: naive CD4+ T cells from blood. Source of these receptors: a young woman in good health.

This clone was observed a few times. The V and J genes are TRBV21-1 and TRBJ1-1. TRBV21-1 is recorded as a pseudogene. The CDR3 length is 14 residues. The CDR3 here is CASSKTGIDTEAFF. In nucleotides, the CDR3 is TGTGCCAGCAGCAAAACCGGAATAGACACTGAAGCTTTCTTT.

The rearrangement joins TRBV4-3 to TRBJ2-1, with D uncertain. Germline lookup yields CDR1 LGHNA and CDR2 YSLEER. V lost 0 bases and J 2 bases, leaving 17 bases between the germline ends. The CDR3 has 18 amino acids. CDR3 sequence: CASSQDPHGRGTYNEQFF. The CDR3 nucleotides are TGCGCCAGCAGCCAAGATCCCCACGGGCGCGGAACCTACAATGAGCAGTTCTTC.

The rearrangement links TRBV5-1 to TRBJ2-1; TRBD1 is a possible D gene (6 bases). V lost 4 bases and J lost 6, with 17 bases in between. There are 15 residues in the CDR3. The germline V gene encodes CDR1 SGHRS and CDR2 YFSETQ. The CDR3 here is CASSPYPDSSNEQFF. The CDR3 nucleotides read TGCGCCAGCAGCCCCTACCCGGACAGTTCCAATGAGCAGTTCTTC.